Sequencing of this T cell receptor beta chain was carried out in a study of blood T cell repertoires in COVID-19. Overall study context: Samples taken during acute and convalescent COVID-19 were collected in the United States, Italy and Spain.

Germline V gene sequence: CDR1 SEHNR, CDR2 FQNEAQ (reference sequence). V dropped 9 bases and J dropped 3 bases, with 9 bases sitting between them. The CDR3 contains 12 residues. Method: immunoSEQ multiplex PCR; TCRdb's copy keeps in-frame clones and lacks some. Of just over 300,000 clones listed, around 86% were seen once; the top ten hold roughly 4%. The chain combines TRBV7-9 with TRBJ1-5; D gene ambiguous. The source of this sequence is a man aged 30 to 39 who had recovered from COVID-19. The sequencing input was PBMCs or T cells enriched from blood (not recorded which). CDR3 residues: CASQAVNQPQHF. The CDR3 DNA reads TGTGCCAGTCAGGCCGTCAATCAGCCCCAGCATTTT.